The 31 T cell receptor beta chains below all came from one sample that was sequenced in a study of OX40 agonist ivuxolimab in advanced cancers. Clones were sequenced by immunoSEQ multiplex PCR, and TCRdb holds only the in-frame ones, with some missing. The sample comprises 16,000 or so clones, 65% to 90% of which are singletons, and roughly 4% rests with the top ten. The sequences come from CD4+ or CD8+ T cells sorted from blood, collected in a trial of the OX40 agonist ivuxolimab. Every receptor here comes from an adult with an advanced solid tumor such as melanoma, head and neck, liver or kidney cancer.

This chain's CDR3 is CAISGQGRDQPQHF. The CDR3, as DNA: TGTGCCATCAGCGGACAGGGGAGAGATCAGCCCCAGCATTTT. V gene TRBV10-3 combines with J gene TRBJ1-5, with 9 bases aligning to TRBD1. The CDR3 is 14 amino acids. The junction had 5 bases not matched to a gene; V was cut back by 6 bases and J by 5 bases. Germline CDR1 ENHRY, CDR2 SYGVKD.

V is TRBV6-1 and J is TRBJ1-5; TRBD1 is a possible D gene (6 bases). Looked up from germline, CDR1 is MNHNS and CDR2 is SASEGT. This CDR3 spans 15 amino acids. V gave up 1 base and J gave up 0 bases, with 7 bases separating them. The CDR3 DNA follows: TGTGCCAGCAGTGAAGGGACAGTTAGCAATCAGCCCCAGCATTTT. It is translated as CASSEGTVSNQPQHF.

This clone has just one count. The chain links TRBV4-1 to TRBJ2-2, with TRBD2 identical over 7 bases. V dropped 0 bases and J dropped 7; count of bases not matched to a gene: 5. Looked up from germline, CDR1 is MGHRA and CDR2 is YSYEKL. The CDR3 runs to 15 residues. CDR3 residues: CASSQDSAGVGELFF. The CDR3 DNA reads as TGCGCCAGCAGCCAAGATAGTGCGGGAGTCGGGGAGCTGTTTTTT.

V gene TRBV12-5 combines with J gene TRBJ2-1; possibly TRBD1 for D (6 bases). This CDR3 contains 16 residues. The V end lost 1 base, the J end lost 5 bases, and 15 bases lay between the germline ends. Germline V gene lookup returns CDR1 LGHNT and CDR2 FRNRAP. The chain's CDR3 is CASGLGSRTAHNEQFF. The CDR3 nucleotides read TGTGCTAGTGGTTTGGGATCGAGGACAGCACACAATGAGCAGTTCTTC.

This rearrangement joins TRBV5-1 to TRBJ2-5; TRBD2 agrees at 10 bases. Losses at the gene ends were 3 bases for V and 5 bases for J; bases not matched to a gene: 10. This CDR3 has 16 residues. Germline CDR1 reads SGHRS; CDR2 reads YFSETQ. The DNA of the CDR3 is TGCGCCAGCAGCTCGGAGCGGGAGGGCCCATCGGAGACCCAGTACTTC. Amino acid sequence: CASSSEREGPSETQYF.

The chain links TRBV27 to TRBJ2-2; D unresolved. V was trimmed by 8 bases and J by 6 bases, leaving 13 bases between them. This CDR3 is built from 13 residues. CDR1 is MNHEY, CDR2 SMNVEV, per germline (reference sequence). The CDR3 sequence: CASVSGMAGELFF. In DNA, the CDR3 is TGTGCCAGCGTATCTGGGATGGCCGGGGAGCTGTTTTTT.

The chain links TRBV9 to TRBJ2-3; a weak D match, TRBD1 (5 bases). This CDR3 is 15 amino acids long. The ends were cut back, 6 bases at V and 0 bases at J, with 14 bases in the middle. CDR1 and CDR2 (germline): SGDLS, YYNGEE. The CDR3 region is CASTQRQSSTDTQYF. The CDR3 region has the DNA TGTGCCAGCACCCAACGACAGTCTAGCACAGATACGCAGTATTTT.

As DNA, the CDR3 is TGTGCCAGCAGTGCCGGGACAGGGGATGGCTACACCTTC. Protein: CASSAGTGDGYTF. The V gene is TRBV6-4, the J gene TRBJ1-2, with TRBD1 identical over 10 bases. This CDR3 region has 13 residues. Germline values: CDR1 MRHNA, CDR2 SNTAGT. The V and J ends lost 4 bases and 6 bases, in that order; junction bases with no gene match: 2.

The chain carries TRBV7-2 and TRBJ2-1; the D gene is possibly TRBD1 (5 bases). Germline-derived CDR1 and CDR2 are SGHTA and FQGNSA. The CDR3 has 12 amino acids. The V gene lost 6 bases and the J gene lost 7 bases, with 10 bases spanning the gap. The CDR3 loop is CASSLDTNEQFF. As DNA, the CDR3 is TGTGCCAGCAGTCTGGACACGAATGAGCAGTTCTTC.

The CDR3 DNA sequence: TGTGCCAGCAGCTTAGAAGGGACAGGGGGCAGGGAGCAGTACTTC. It codes for CASSLEGTGGREQYF. The rearrangement uses TRBV7-6 and TRBJ2-5; TRBD1 agrees at 12 bases. In germline, CDR1 is SGHVS, CDR2 FNYEAQ. V gave up 1 base and J gave up 11 bases; unmatched junction bases: 8. The CDR3 consists of 15 residues.

The V call is TRBV7-3, the J call TRBJ1-1; D unresolved. Trimming took off 6 bases at V and 0 bases at J, with 8 bases between the two ends. The CDR3 extends over 13 amino acids. Germline CDR1 SGHTA, CDR2 FQGTGA. The CDR3 nucleotides are TGTGCCAGCAGACAAACCATGAACACTGAAGCTTTCTTT. Translating gives CASRQTMNTEAFF. Looking up the rest from reference TRBV7-3 and TRBJ1-1 gives the full variable domain: GAGVSQTPSNKVTEKGKYVELRCDPISGHTALYWYRQSLGQGPEFLIYFQGTGAADDSGLPNDRFFAVRPEGSVSTLKIQRTERGDSAVYLCASRQTMNTEAFFGQGTRLTVV.

V usage is TRBV11-2 and J usage is TRBJ1-1; unclear D gene. The CDR3 is 14 residues long. Per the germline V gene, CDR1 is SGHAT and CDR2 is FQNNGV. Trimming pared 3 bases from V and 4 bases from J, leaving 12 bases between. The CDR3 is CASSFPHGGTEAFF. The CDR3 DNA reads TGTGCCAGCAGCTTTCCCCATGGCGGCACTGAAGCTTTCTTT.

This sequence joins TRBV14 and TRBJ2-7; 11 nucleotides align to TRBD2. V trimming: 2 bases; J trimming: 3 bases; junction bases outside the gene matches: 15. The V gene's germline CDR1 is SGHDN and CDR2 FVKESK. The CDR3 is 19 amino acids. CDR3 region: CASSQRTGLAAGSNYEQYF. The CDR3 bases are TGTGCCAGCAGCCAAAGAACGGGACTAGCGGCCGGTAGCAACTACGAGCAGTACTTC.

V is TRBV7-9 and J is TRBJ1-1, with D uncertain. The CDR3 has 13 amino acids. Trimming cost V 5 bases and J 2 bases, with 9 bases left between them. CDR1 SEHNR and CDR2 FQNEAQ come from the germline V gene (reference sequence). The CDR3 is CASSRDGNTEAFF. CDR3 coding DNA: TGTGCCAGCAGCCGCGACGGAAACACTGAAGCTTTCTTT.

CDR3 in amino acids: CASSKAGEETQYF. In DNA, the CDR3 is TGTGCCAGCAGCAAAGCCGGGGAAGAGACCCAGTACTTC. The chain joins TRBV21-1 to TRBJ2-5; whether TRBD2, the table's D call, matches the DNA was not checked. TRBV21-1 represents a pseudogene. The CDR3 has 13 residues.

The chain carries TRBV11-2 and TRBJ1-3; 7 nucleotides align to TRBD1. The V segment lost 1 base and the J segment 0 bases; nucleotides outside the gene matches: 6. The CDR3 length is 17 residues. Germline CDR1 is SGHAT and CDR2 is FQNNGV. CDR3 in DNA: TGTGCCAGCAGCTTAGTTCAGGGGGGAAGCTCTGGAAACACCATATATTTT. Its protein is CASSLVQGGSSGNTIYF.

The chain couples TRBV6-6 to TRBJ1-5; D is ambiguous. The CDR3 totals 14 residues. From germline, CDR1 is MNHNY and CDR2 SVGAGI (reference sequence). Trimming removed 6 bases at V and 2 bases at J, with 11 bases between. The DNA for the CDR3 is TGTGCCAGCAGAAAAGAGGGTCGCAATCAGCCCCAGCATTTT. As protein: CASRKEGRNQPQHF.

The chain carries TRBV9 and TRBJ2-1; D call uncertain. In germline, CDR1 is SGDLS, CDR2 YYNGEE. Trimming stripped 3 bases from V and 10 bases from J, with 5 bases between. This CDR3 comprises 10 residues. DNA of the CDR3: TGTGCCAGCAGCGACCCAGAGCAGTTCTTC. It yields the protein CASSDPEQFF.

For the CDR3, the DNA is TGTGCCAGCTCACCAGGGACAGACGGCTACACCTTC. It yields the protein CASSPGTDGYTF. The rearrangement joins TRBV18 to TRBJ1-2; 7 bases are a match to TRBD1. V lost 2 bases, J lost 8 bases, and 2 bases stayed unmatched. The germline CDR1 and CDR2 sequences are KGHSH and LQKENI. The CDR3 runs to 12 residues.

The chain combines TRBV9 with TRBJ1-6; weak D call: TRBD1 (6 bases). The CDR3 is 18 residues long. The germline gives CDR1 SGDLS, CDR2 YYNGEE. V was trimmed by 4 bases and J by 6 bases, leaving 23 bases between them. The CDR3 sequence is CASSHPGRGEVINSPLHF. Here the CDR3 DNA reads TGTGCCAGCAGCCATCCCGGCAGGGGTGAAGTAATTAATTCACCCCTCCACTTT.

This chain joins TRBV5-6 and TRBJ2-1; 9 bases map to TRBD1. The V gene's germline CDR1 is SGHDT and CDR2 YYEEEE. The CDR3 has 15 amino acids. Trimming cost V 3 bases and J 4 bases; bases outside gene matches: 5. The CDR3 sequence is CASSWPGQGYNEQFF. CDR3 sequence (DNA): TGTGCCAGCAGCTGGCCGGGACAGGGATACAATGAGCAGTTCTTC.

This chain uses TRBV11-3 with TRBJ2-7, with D possibly being TRBD1 (6 bases). The germline CDR1 and CDR2 sequences are SGHNT and YENEEA. Trimming removed 5 bases from V and 6 bases from J, with 17 bases in between. CDR3 length: 14 residues. CDR3 sequence reads: CASSPTGIRSEQYF. The CDR3 DNA sequence: TGTGCCAGCAGCCCTACAGGGATTCGTAGCGAGCAGTACTTC.

This sequence joins TRBV28 and TRBJ2-1; D might be TRBD1 (6 bases). The CDR3 runs to 13 residues. V was cut by 10 bases and J by 1 base, with 11 bases left in between. Germline V gene data show CDR1 as MDHEN and CDR2 as SYDVKM. CDR3: CATTRGSYNEQFF. In DNA form, the CDR3 reads TGTGCCACCACCAGGGGTTCCTACAATGAGCAGTTCTTC.

The J gene is TRBJ1-1, the V gene TRBV9, with 12 bases matching TRBD1. This CDR3 region has 17 residues. J was trimmed by 1 base and V by 3 bases; bases with no gene match: 7. Germline V lookup: CDR1 SGDLS, CDR2 YYNGEE. The CDR3 spells CASSATGQGARNTEAFF. CDR3 in DNA: TGTGCCAGCAGCGCCACGGGACAGGGGGCGCGGAACACTGAAGCTTTCTTT.

This clone was counted only a few times. V is TRBV7-3 and J is TRBJ2-2; no reliable D call. This CDR3 spans 12 amino acids. V lost 6 bases and J lost 7, with 9 bases in between. Germline lookup yields CDR1 SGHTA and CDR2 FQGTGA. CDR3 protein: CASSLDHGELFF. As DNA, the CDR3 is TGTGCCAGCAGTTTGGACCACGGGGAGCTGTTTTTT. The full variable domain, its missing parts supplied by reference TRBV7-3 and TRBJ2-2, is GAGVSQTPSNKVTEKGKYVELRCDPISGHTALYWYRQSLGQGPEFLIYFQGTGAADDSGLPNDRFFAVRPEGSVSTLKIQRTERGDSAVYLCASSLDHGELFFGEGSRLTVL.

A word on this clone: One end of the junction fails to match germline, which may point to a read error. The sample contains more than one DNA sequence encoding this CDR3. V and J are TRBV29-1 and TRBJ2-1, with D perhaps TRBD2 (5 bases). Germline-derived CDR1 and CDR2 are SQVTM and ANQGSEA. This CDR3 is built from 13 residues. The CDR3 spells CSVGGGLYNEQFF. For the CDR3, the DNA is TGTAGCGTTGGAGGCGGGCTCTACAATGAGCAGTTCTTC.

CDR3 amino acids: CASSFPGVGTNEKLFF. Here the CDR3 DNA reads TGTGCCAGCAGTTTCCCCGGGGTGGGAACTAATGAAAAACTGTTTTTT. The chain uses TRBV28 and TRBJ1-4, with D hard to call. CDR1 MDHEN and CDR2 SYDVKM come from the germline V gene. The CDR3 runs 16 residues. V lost 3 bases and J lost 1, with 12 bases in between.

CDR3 residues: CASSFGEGEGEQYF. CDR3 in DNA: TGCGCCAGCAGCTTCGGAGAGGGGGAGGGCGAGCAGTACTTC. The rearrangement links TRBV5-1 to TRBJ2-7, with D perhaps TRBD2 (7 bases). V lost 2 bases and J 6 bases, leaving 15 bases between the germline ends. This CDR3 region has 14 residues. In germline, CDR1 is SGHRS, CDR2 YFSETQ.

Notes on this clone: The junction and the germline gene differ at one end; a read error may be behind it. The V and J genes are TRBV7-2 and TRBJ2-7; 7 bases match TRBD2. CDR3 length: 13 residues. CDR1 is SGHTA and CDR2 is FQGNSA in the germline V gene. The CDR3, as DNA: TGTGCCAGCAGCTTGGACCTCGGGACTACTCCGTTCTTC. It specifies CASSLDLGTTPFF.

This chain uses TRBV18 with TRBJ1-1; D is perhaps TRBD1 (6 bases). Deletions cut 2 bases from V and 1 base from J, with 17 bases between. Germline CDR1 reads KGHSH; CDR2 reads LQKENI. This CDR3 has 17 residues. The CDR3 DNA reads TGTGCCAGCTCACCAAGGAATACACAGGGAAGGAACACTGAAGCTTTCTTT. Its protein is CASSPRNTQGRNTEAFF.

V usage is TRBV28 and J usage is TRBJ1-4; D possibly corresponds to TRBD1 (6 bases). Germline assignment: CDR1 MDHEN and CDR2 SYDVKM. The germline V and J ends were trimmed by 3 bases and 8 bases, with 13 bases remaining between them. CDR3 length: 14 amino acids. DNA of the CDR3: TGTGCCAGCAGTTTCCAGGGGCTGGAGGAAAAACTGTTTTTT. Its translation is CASSFQGLEEKLFF.